This T cell receptor (beta chain) was observed in a study of shared clonotypes between healthy human individuals. Study as a whole: Researchers assigned three CD4 naive, three CD4 memory, two CD8 naive and one CD8 memory plate to each donor.

The germline V gene has CDR1 MGHRA and CDR2 YSYEKL. Trimming removed 5 bases from V and 3 bases from J; junction bases left unmatched: 7. The CDR3 runs 17 residues. This clone was seen just once. TCRdb's table, derived via immunoSEQ multiplex PCR, lists solely in-frame clones and lacks some. The sample comprises 2 million to 2.5 million clones, 90% to 96% of which are singletons, and roughly 0.13% rests with the top ten. The receptor was derived from a man between 18 and 35 years old in good health. The chain employs TRBV4-1 and TRBJ2-5, with TRBD2 matching over 15 bases. The sequenced sample was naive CD4+ T cells sorted from blood. As for subset: CD45RA+ positively selected. CDR3 protein: CASSRTSGGGWEETQYF. CDR3 nucleotide sequence: TGCGCCAGCAGCAGGACTAGCGGGGGGGGTTGGGAAGAGACCCAGTACTTC.